These 20 T cell receptor beta chains share one sample of origin, sequenced in a study of chemoradiotherapy in HPV16-positive cancers. Some clones are missing from TCRdb's copy, which holds only in-frame ones; the method was immunoSEQ multiplex PCR. The table includes 14,000 or so clones, roughly 74% detected once. The specimen was obtained from a patient who underwent chemoradiotherapy. All receptors come from a human donor with HPV-associated anogenital cancer.

CDR3 nucleotide sequence: TGCGCCAGCAGCCCACAGGAGGGGGAGAACTATCAGCCCCAGCATTTT. This encodes CASSPQEGENYQPQHF. V is TRBV4-1 and J is TRBJ1-5; possibly TRBD1 for D (6 bases). The germline V gene has CDR1 MGHRA and CDR2 YSYEKL. Trimming cost V 4 bases and J 5 bases, with 18 bases left between them. CDR3 length: 16 amino acids.

V gene TRBV11-2 combines with J gene TRBJ1-1; D is unclear. The germline CDR1 and CDR2 sequences are SGHAT and FQNNGV. The CDR3 is 15 amino acids. Trimming stripped 0 bases from V and 1 base from J, with 9 bases between. Here the CDR3 DNA reads TGTGCCAGCAGCTTAGACCCCTCGGGGAACACTGAAGCTTTCTTT. Protein: CASSLDPSGNTEAFF.

The chain recombines TRBV5-1 with TRBJ2-2, with 12 bases matching TRBD2. Germline V gene lookup returns CDR1 SGHRS and CDR2 YFSETQ. CDR3 length: 17 amino acids. V gave up 0 bases and J gave up 2 bases; unmatched junction bases: 2. CDR3: CASSLAGLAGNTGELFF. The CDR3 DNA sequence: TGCGCCAGCAGCTTGGCCGGACTAGCGGGAAACACCGGGGAGCTGTTTTTT.

This chain uses TRBV6-5 with TRBJ2-2; TRBD1 matches at 7 bases. Germline V gene sequence: CDR1 MNHEY, CDR2 SVGAGI. The CDR3 is 15 amino acids. With V trimmed by 2 bases and J by 6 bases, 6 bases remained unmatched. The CDR3 sequence is CASSYRDSRAGELFF. DNA of the CDR3: TGTGCCAGCAGTTACCGGGACAGCCGGGCCGGGGAGCTGTTTTTT.

This chain links TRBV19 with TRBJ1-4; a weak D match, TRBD1 (6 bases). This CDR3 comprises 15 residues. V shed 5 bases and J shed 7 bases, with 17 bases lying between them. Germline CDR1 is LNHDA and CDR2 is SQIVND (reference sequence). As DNA, the CDR3 is TGTGCCAGTAGTCCCCTCGGACAGAGAGGTGAAAAACTGTTTTTT. Translating gives CASSPLGQRGEKLFF.

This sequence joins TRBV20-1 and TRBJ1-2; D remains ambiguous. V shed 0 bases and J shed 5 bases, with 4 bases lying between them. There are 11 residues in the CDR3. CDR1 is DFQATT and CDR2 is SNEGSKA in the germline V gene (reference sequence). CDR3 in amino acids: CSARERYGYTF. The CDR3 nucleotides read TGCAGTGCTAGAGAACGATATGGCTACACCTTC.

This clone came up a few times. V is TRBV18 and J is TRBJ2-1; 7 bases match TRBD1. The length of the CDR3 is 14 residues. Germline V lookup: CDR1 KGHSH, CDR2 LQKENI. The junction had 5 bases not matched to a gene; V was cut back by 9 bases and J by 0 bases. The chain's CDR3 is CASEGDSSYNEQFF. CDR3 DNA sequence: TGTGCCAGTGAAGGGGACAGCTCCTACAATGAGCAGTTCTTC.

The chain employs TRBV19 and TRBJ1-4; 7 nucleotides align to TRBD1. The CDR3 loop spans 16 amino acids. From germline, CDR1 is LNHDA and CDR2 SQIVND (reference sequence). The trim removed 5 bases at V and 0 bases at J, leaving 6 bases unmatched. In DNA, the CDR3 is TGTGCCAGTAGTCGGGACAGTAGATCAACTAATGAAAAACTGTTTTTT. Its translation is CASSRDSRSTNEKLFF.

The gene calls are TRBV7-8 and TRBJ2-7; D uncertain. The germline gives CDR1 SGHVS, CDR2 FQNEAQ. This CDR3 has 12 residues. Trimming stripped 2 bases from V and 6 bases from J, with 8 bases between. CDR3 coding DNA: TGTGCCAGCAGCTTAAGGAGTTCCGAGCAGTACTTC. It is translated as CASSLRSSEQYF.

The chain combines TRBV15 with TRBJ1-4; 9 nucleotides align to TRBD1. J lost 6 bases, V lost 1 base, and 9 bases had no gene match. The CDR3 is 17 residues long. Germline CDR1 and CDR2: LNHNV and YYDKDF (reference sequence). CDR3 sequence reads: CATSRAPRQGGDEKLFF. Written as DNA, the CDR3 is TGTGCCACCAGCAGAGCCCCCAGACAGGGGGGGGATGAAAAACTGTTTTTT.

This clone showed up just once. The V gene is TRBV19, the J gene TRBJ2-1; D may be TRBD1 (6 bases). This CDR3 has 14 amino acids. Germline assignment: CDR1 LNHDA and CDR2 SQIVND (reference sequence). The germline V and J ends were trimmed by 4 bases and 5 bases, with 12 bases remaining between them. CDR3 nucleotides: TGTGCCAGTAGTAACAGGGACGGTCACAATGAGCAGTTCTTC. Its translation: CASSNRDGHNEQFF. Filled out from reference TRBV19 and TRBJ2-1, the complete variable domain reads DGGITQSPKYLFRKEGQNVTLSCEQNLNHDAMYWYRQDPGQGLRLIYYSQIVNDFQKGDIAEGYSVSREKKESFPLTVTSAQKNPTAFYLCASSNRDGHNEQFFGPGTRLTVL.

This clone came up a few times. The chain employs TRBV18 and TRBJ2-7; no reliable D call. The CDR3 is made up of 12 amino acids. CDR1 and CDR2 (germline): KGHSH, LQKENI. V lost 4 bases, J lost 3 bases, and 7 bases lay in between. CDR3 region: CASSLDRYEQYF. For the CDR3, the DNA is TGTGCCAGCTCACTGGACCGCTACGAGCAGTACTTC.

This clone has just a few counts. The chain couples TRBV7-8 to TRBJ2-1, with D possibly being TRBD2 (5 bases). Per the germline V gene, CDR1 is SGHVS and CDR2 is FQNEAQ. Trimming left V 1 base short and J 6 bases short, with 10 bases between. The CDR3 sequence is 14 residues long. CDR3 residues: CASSLDSGSNEQFF. The CDR3 DNA reads as TGTGCCAGCAGCTTAGACTCGGGAAGCAATGAGCAGTTCTTC.

The chain joins TRBV5-1 to TRBJ1-2; D possibly corresponds to TRBD1 (6 bases). From germline, CDR1 is SGHRS and CDR2 YFSETQ. The CDR3 is made up of 13 amino acids. V dropped 4 bases and J dropped 5 bases, with 12 bases sitting between them. CDR3 region: CASSPTTGYGYTF. The CDR3 nucleotides read TGCGCCAGCAGCCCAACTACAGGGTATGGCTACACCTTC.

The gene calls are TRBV13 and TRBJ1-5; TRBD1 matches 9 bases. The CDR3 sequence is 14 residues long. Germline CDR1 is PRHDT and CDR2 is FYEKMQ (reference sequence). Losses at the gene ends were 3 bases for V and 7 bases for J; bases not matched to a gene: 4. In DNA, the CDR3 is TGTGCCAGCAGCTTTGGGACAGGGTGGCAGCCCCAGCATTTT. It yields the protein CASSFGTGWQPQHF.

The rearrangement links TRBV29-1 to TRBJ1-2; 8 nucleotides match TRBD1. V shed 0 bases, J shed 0 bases, and the junction held 9 bases outside the gene matches. In germline, CDR1 is SQVTM, CDR2 ANQGSEA. This CDR3 comprises 17 residues. DNA for the CDR3: TGCAGCGTTGAAGATTTAGACAGGGGACTAGCTAACTATGGCTACACCTTC. Translated, it gives CSVEDLDRGLANYGYTF. Based on the CDR3 plus reference TRBV29-1 and TRBJ1-2, the full variable domain is SAVISQKPSRDICQRGTSLTIQCQVDSQVTMMFWYRQQPGQSLTLIATANQGSEATYESGFVIDKFPISRPNLTFSTLTVSNMSPEDSSIYLCSVEDLDRGLANYGYTFGSGTRLTVV.

The chain employs TRBV6-1 and TRBJ1-2; D not certain. The CDR3 totals 12 residues. Germline CDR1 reads MNHNS; CDR2 reads SASEGT. V was trimmed by 4 bases and J by 7 bases, leaving 10 bases between them. The CDR3 nucleotides read TGTGCCAGCAGTGGTCCGGGTCGTGGCTACACCTTC. Its protein is CASSGPGRGYTF.

V is TRBV6-6 and J is TRBJ1-2; 8 bases agree with TRBD1. Looked up from germline, CDR1 is MNHNY and CDR2 is SVGAGI (reference sequence). The CDR3 spans 14 residues. The trim removed 0 bases at V and 6 bases at J, leaving 3 bases unmatched. CDR3 DNA sequence: TGTGCCAGCAGTTACTCGGACAGGGCAGATGGCTACACCTTC. Translated: CASSYSDRADGYTF.

J is TRBJ2-3 and V is TRBV7-9; D not resolved. CDR3 length equals 12 residues. Germline V gives CDR1 SEHNR, CDR2 FQNEAQ (reference sequence). V was shortened by 5 bases and J by 4 bases, with 7 bases between the two germline ends. Written as DNA, the CDR3 is TGTGCCAGCAGCCCCAGAGCAGATACGCAGTATTTT. Its protein product is CASSPRADTQYF.

This clone was picked up a small number of times. In DNA form, the CDR3 reads TGTGCCAGCAGCAAAGGGCAGCTAAATCAGCCCCAGCATTTT. Translation: CASSKGQLNQPQHF. The V and J genes are TRBV7-2 and TRBJ1-5; D unresolved. This CDR3 is 14 amino acids long. V lost 5 bases and J lost 4, with 12 bases in between. Germline V gene sequence: CDR1 SGHTA, CDR2 FQGNSA.